Below are 19 T cell receptor beta chains sequenced from a single sample in a study of cytomegalovirus exposure and HLA in healthy donors. PCR primers comprised 60 Vbeta and 13 Jbeta primers. Assay: immunoSEQ multiplex PCR; the TCRdb copy retains only in-frame clones and omits some. The table shows 90,000 to 120,000 clones, with roughly 75% occurring only once. The sequenced material came from PBMCs. The receptors shown here come from a woman aged 35 to 49 in good health and CMV-seronegative.

V usage is TRBV7-8 and J usage is TRBJ1-4; D not resolved. Germline CDR1 and CDR2: SGHVS and FQNEAQ. This CDR3 spans 15 amino acids. Trimming stripped 5 bases from V and 0 bases from J, with 10 bases between. The CDR3 reads CASSPPVTTNEKLFF. DNA for the CDR3: TGTGCCAGCAGCCCCCCCGTTACAACTAATGAAAAACTGTTTTTT.

This clone turned up a few times. The chain employs TRBV28 and TRBJ1-2; D gene ambiguous. The CDR3 is made up of 13 amino acids. The V gene lost 7 bases and the J gene lost 6 bases, with 15 bases spanning the gap. Germline values: CDR1 MDHEN, CDR2 SYDVKM. CDR3 nucleotide sequence: TGTGCCAGCATTGATTTGGAGCGGGATGGCTACACCTTC. This translates into CASIDLERDGYTF.

This clone was seen once. J is TRBJ2-7 and V is TRBV2; 10 bases line up with TRBD1. The ends lost 6 bases at V and 3 bases at J; junction bases unmatched: 5. This CDR3 has 14 amino acids. Germline V CDR1 and CDR2: SNHLY, FYNNEI. The CDR3 region is CASSPGTGVYEQYF. The CDR3 DNA reads as TGTGCCAGCAGCCCCGGGACAGGGGTCTACGAGCAGTACTTC.

The chain couples TRBV9 to TRBJ2-4; perhaps TRBD2 as D (7 bases). Germline V gene sequence: CDR1 SGDLS, CDR2 YYNGEE. CDR3 length equals 14 residues. Trimming removed 4 bases from V and 6 bases from J, with 14 bases in between. The CDR3 DNA reads as TGTGCCAGCAGCCCCCTCGGGGGGCGAAACATTCAGTACTTC. Amino acid sequence: CASSPLGGRNIQYF.

The genes are TRBV11-1 and TRBJ1-1; maybe TRBD1 (5 bases). The CDR3 spans 17 residues. Trimming took 3 bases from V and 10 from J, leaving 27 bases between them. Germline V gene lookup returns CDR1 SGHAT and CDR2 FQDESV (reference sequence). This chain's CDR3 is CASSFGDASRASEGAFF. CDR3 DNA: TGTGCCAGCAGCTTCGGGGACGCCTCTCGGGCATCGGAGGGAGCTTTCTTT.

This chain links TRBV19 with TRBJ1-1; TRBD1 matches 8 bases. The germline V gene has CDR1 LNHDA and CDR2 SQIVND (reference sequence). The CDR3 runs 14 residues. V gave up 10 bases and J gave up 4 bases; unmatched junction bases: 11. In DNA, the CDR3 is TGTGCCACGTCCCCAGGGGGCTTGGCCACTGAAGCTTTCTTT. Protein sequence: CATSPGGLATEAFF.

In this sample, this clone turned up once. This chain connects TRBV28 to TRBJ2-3; a possible D gene is TRBD2 (6 bases). Trimming took 4 bases from V and 2 from J, leaving 7 bases between them. The CDR3 extends over 13 amino acids. Germline V gives CDR1 MDHEN, CDR2 SYDVKM. CDR3 nucleotide sequence: TGTGCCAGCAGTTGGGGGGACACAGATACGCAGTATTTT. This gives the protein CASSWGDTDTQYF.

The CDR3 bases are TGTGCCAGCAGCTTGGCCCCGAACCCGCTAGCGGGAGGGCTTGAGCAGTACTTC. Translating gives CASSLAPNPLAGGLEQYF. The rearrangement uses TRBV7-8 and TRBJ2-7; TRBD2 aligns across 12 bases. Germline CDR1 reads SGHVS; CDR2 reads FQNEAQ. J lost 7 bases, V lost 3 bases, and 16 bases had no gene match. The CDR3 contains 18 residues.

The table lists this clone with a count of one. This rearrangement joins TRBV15 to TRBJ2-7; possibly TRBD2 for D (6 bases). CDR1 and CDR2 (germline): LNHNV, YYDKDF (reference sequence). This CDR3 contains 15 residues. V lost 2 bases, J lost 0 bases, and 11 bases lay in between. The CDR3, as DNA: TGTGCCACCAGCAGAAAGGGACTCCCCTCCTACGAGCAGTACTTC. Translated: CATSRKGLPSYEQYF.

The chain is built from TRBV6-1 and TRBJ2-7; D is possibly TRBD2 (5 bases). V gave up 5 bases and J gave up 1 base, with 15 bases separating them. The germline gives CDR1 MNHNS, CDR2 SASEGT. This CDR3 spans 15 amino acids. The CDR3 DNA reads TGTGCCAGCAGTCAGACGGGGTTACGTTCCTACGAGCAGTACTTC. Translation: CASSQTGLRSYEQYF.

This clone is medium-sized (0.01 to 0.1%). The J gene is TRBJ2-7, the V gene TRBV4-3; TRBD1 aligns across 7 bases. This CDR3 comprises 16 residues. The germline CDR1 and CDR2 sequences are LGHNA and YSLEER. Losses at the gene ends were 3 bases for V and 2 bases for J; bases not matched to a gene: 10. Here the CDR3 DNA reads TGCGCCAGCAGCCAGGAGCCACAGGGGTCACCCTACGAGCAGTACTTC. Protein: CASSQEPQGSPYEQYF.

The chain joins TRBV6-1 to TRBJ1-4; D gene uncertain. The CDR3 is made up of 12 amino acids. The germline gives CDR1 MNHNS, CDR2 SASEGT. V lost 8 bases and J 8 bases, leaving 12 bases between the germline ends. The CDR3, as DNA: TGTGCCAGCTCTTCCCCCCGGGAAAAACTGTTTTTT. Translated, it gives CASSSPREKLFF.

In this sample, this clone turned up a few times. The chain recombines TRBV27 with TRBJ1-2; D possibly corresponds to TRBD1 (6 bases). Deletions cut 0 bases from V and 8 bases from J, with 10 bases between. The CDR3 runs to 13 residues. From germline, CDR1 is MNHEY and CDR2 SMNVEV (reference sequence). The CDR3 reads CASSLSGGTGYTF. The CDR3 nucleotides are TGTGCCAGCAGTTTATCAGGGGGTACCGGCTACACCTTC.

This clone was counted a few times. V is TRBV27 and J is TRBJ2-5; tentatively, D is TRBD2 (5 bases). CDR3 length equals 15 residues. Trimming cost V 4 bases and J 4 bases, with 16 bases left between them. CDR1 is MNHEY, CDR2 SMNVEV, per germline (reference sequence). The DNA of the CDR3 is TGTGCCAGCAGTTCATATGGGAGAGGCCTAGAGACCCAGTACTTC. The encoded protein is CASSSYGRGLETQYF.

The gene calls are TRBV18 and TRBJ2-7; no definite D call. The CDR3 is made up of 14 amino acids. Trimming stripped 0 bases from V and 1 base from J, with 7 bases between. Per germline, CDR1 KGHSH and CDR2 LQKENI. The DNA of the CDR3 is TGTGCCAGCTCACCACCTACTCGTTCCTACGAGCAGTACTTC. Residues: CASSPPTRSYEQYF.

There are a few counts of this clone. The V gene is TRBV10-3, the J gene TRBJ1-1; TRBD1 matches 9 bases. Germline values: CDR1 ENHRY, CDR2 SYGVKD. This CDR3 has 15 residues. Trimming cost V 5 bases and J 5 bases; bases outside gene matches: 9. The CDR3: CAISRDRVRGTEAFF. As DNA, the CDR3 is TGTGCCATCAGTAGGGACAGGGTAAGGGGAACTGAAGCTTTCTTT.

This clone was detected once. V and J are TRBV27 and TRBJ2-3; 9 positions agree with TRBD2. CDR1 and CDR2 from the germline V gene are MNHEY and SMNVEV (reference sequence). V shed 6 bases and J 0 bases; nucleotides not matched to a gene: 1. This CDR3 comprises 14 residues. The CDR3 loop is CASSTSGSTDTQYF. In DNA form, the CDR3 reads TGTGCCAGCAGCACTAGCGGGAGCACAGATACGCAGTATTTT.

V gene TRBV28 combines with J gene TRBJ2-4, with TRBD2 matching 9 bases. CDR3 length: 15 amino acids. Germline CDR1 and CDR2: MDHEN and SYDVKM. Unmatched junction bases numbered 4, after V lost 3 bases and J lost 4 bases. The CDR3 protein is CASSLGGGGKNIQYF. The CDR3 DNA sequence: TGTGCCAGCAGTTTGGGCGGGGGGGGGAAAAACATTCAGTACTTC.

The chain employs TRBV15 and TRBJ1-5; D call uncertain. CDR1 LNHNV and CDR2 YYDKDF come from the germline V gene (reference sequence). The CDR3 loop spans 14 amino acids. V lost 1 base, J lost 6 bases, and 10 bases lay in between. CDR3 region: CATSRGQRGQPQHF. CDR3 coding DNA: TGTGCCACCAGCAGAGGCCAGCGGGGTCAGCCCCAGCATTTT.